Listed below are T cell receptor beta chains from one sample, sequenced in a study of blood T cell repertoires in COVID-19. Measured with immunoSEQ multiplex PCR; TCRdb has only the in-frame clones, and not every one. Of 200,000 to 250,000 clones detected, 80% to 90% appear once; the ten largest clones hold around 1.6%. The sequencing sample was made of peripheral blood. The source is a man aged 18 to 29 with active or convalescent COVID-19. Each CDR3 is given with its conserved first and last residue. Fields, in order: J gene, V gene, D gene, clone size, CDR3 DNA, CDR3 protein. A D gene is named only where the DNA matches it firmly. Clone size, where shown, is once, few, many, or a class for clones that have expanded.

j_call: TRBJ2-6; v_call: TRBV2; d_call: .; clone_size: .; cdr3_nt: TGTGCCAGCAGTAGTTTGGGGAGCTCACTCTCTGGGGCCAACGTCCTGACTTTC; cdr3_aa: CASSSLGSSLSGANVLTF
j_call: TRBJ1-1; v_call: TRBV5-4; d_call: .; clone_size: .; cdr3_nt: TGTGCCAGCAGCGCCCAAGTGCGGGGCACTGAAGCTTTCTTT; cdr3_aa: CASSAQVRGTEAFF
j_call: TRBJ1-5; v_call: TRBV3-1/TRBV3-2; d_call: TRBD1; clone_size: .; cdr3_nt: TGTGCCAGCAGCCGTCGGAAAAGACAGGGCGGTCAGCCCCAGCATTTT; cdr3_aa: CASSRRKRQGGQPQHF
j_call: TRBJ1-2; v_call: TRBV12-3/TRBV12-4; d_call: TRBD1; clone_size: .; cdr3_nt: TGTGCCAGCAGTTACGGACAGGGATGGGGCTACACCTTC; cdr3_aa: CASSYGQGWGYTF
j_call: TRBJ1-3; v_call: TRBV18; d_call: .; clone_size: .; cdr3_nt: TGTGCCAGCTCACCAAACAGGTCTGGAAACACCATATATTTT; cdr3_aa: CASSPNRSGNTIYF
j_call: TRBJ1-1; v_call: TRBV10-3; d_call: .; clone_size: few; cdr3_nt: TGTGCCATCAGTGGATACAGGGACACTGAAGCTTTCTTT; cdr3_aa: CAISGYRDTEAFF
j_call: TRBJ1-3; v_call: TRBV28; d_call: TRBD1; clone_size: .; cdr3_nt: TGTGCCAGCACTCAGACAGGGGCGTTGATCTCTGGAAACACCATATATTTT; cdr3_aa: CASTQTGALISGNTIYF
j_call: TRBJ1-1; v_call: TRBV11-3; d_call: TRBD1; clone_size: .; cdr3_nt: TGTGCCAGCAGCCCCTCAGGGGGTACTGAAGCTTTCTTT; cdr3_aa: CASSPSGGTEAFF
j_call: TRBJ1-2; v_call: TRBV30; d_call: TRBD1; clone_size: few; cdr3_nt: TGTGCCTGGAGTAGCCGGGACAGGGCATTCTATGGCTACACCTTC; cdr3_aa: CAWSSRDRAFYGYTF
j_call: TRBJ2-7; v_call: TRBV13; d_call: .; clone_size: .; cdr3_nt: TGTGCCAGCAGCTTAGGTCCCAGCTCCTACGAGCAGTACTTC; cdr3_aa: CASSLGPSSYEQYF
j_call: TRBJ2-7; v_call: TRBV7-9; d_call: .; clone_size: few; cdr3_nt: TGTGCCAGCAGCCGCTGGGGCAGTCCCTCCTACGAGCAGTACTTC; cdr3_aa: CASSRWGSPSYEQYF
j_call: TRBJ1-3; v_call: TRBV7-8; d_call: TRBD1; clone_size: few; cdr3_nt: TGTGCCAGCAGCTTTGGACGGGCAGGGACAGGGGACACCATATATTTT; cdr3_aa: CASSFGRAGTGDTIYF
j_call: TRBJ2-7; v_call: TRBV28; d_call: TRBD2; clone_size: .; cdr3_nt: TGTGCCAGCAGTTTATCAGCGGGGACCTACGAGCAGTACTTC; cdr3_aa: CASSLSAGTYEQYF
j_call: TRBJ2-1; v_call: TRBV12-3/TRBV12-4; d_call: TRBD1; clone_size: .; cdr3_nt: TGTGCCAGCAGTTTGGGACAGAACAATGAGCAGTTCTTC; cdr3_aa: CASSLGQNNEQFF
j_call: TRBJ2-7; v_call: TRBV5-4; d_call: TRBD2; clone_size: once; cdr3_nt: TGTGCCAGCAGCCGAACAGCGGGATCCACCTACGAGCAGTACTTC; cdr3_aa: CASSRTAGSTYEQYF
j_call: TRBJ2-3; v_call: TRBV5-1; d_call: .; clone_size: .; cdr3_nt: TGCGCCAGCAGCTTGGATAGGGGGGATACGCAGTATTTT; cdr3_aa: CASSLDRGDTQYF
j_call: TRBJ2-5; v_call: TRBV7-9; d_call: TRBD2; clone_size: .; cdr3_nt: TGTGCCAGCAGCTTGCTAGCGGGAGCACAAGAGACCCAGTACTTC; cdr3_aa: CASSLLAGAQETQYF
j_call: TRBJ2-7; v_call: TRBV7-2; d_call: TRBD1; clone_size: .; cdr3_nt: TGTGCCAGCAGCTTTTTCGAGGGGACAGGCAAGAACTACGAGCAGTACTTC; cdr3_aa: CASSFFEGTGKNYEQYF
j_call: TRBJ1-1; v_call: TRBV27; d_call: .; clone_size: .; cdr3_nt: TGTGCCAGCAAGAGGGCCCCTCGTATGAACACTGAAGCTTTCTTT; cdr3_aa: CASKRAPRMNTEAFF
j_call: TRBJ1-4; v_call: TRBV28; d_call: TRBD1; clone_size: .; cdr3_nt: TGTGCCAGCAGTCGGACAGGGGGGATGATTGTTGGCGAAAAACTGTTTTTT; cdr3_aa: CASSRTGGMIVGEKLFF
j_call: TRBJ1-5; v_call: TRBV6-1; d_call: TRBD1; clone_size: once; cdr3_nt: TGTGCCAGCAGTGATGGGGCAGGGGGCGGCAATCAGCCCCAGCATTTT; cdr3_aa: CASSDGAGGGNQPQHF
j_call: TRBJ2-1; v_call: TRBV7-8; d_call: .; clone_size: .; cdr3_nt: TGTGCCAGCAGCTTAGAGCGGCCGGGAAATGAGCAGTTCTTC; cdr3_aa: CASSLERPGNEQFF
j_call: TRBJ2-5; v_call: TRBV6-5; d_call: TRBD2; clone_size: .; cdr3_nt: TGTGCCAGCAGCCTCACTAGCGACCAAGAGACCCAGTACTTC; cdr3_aa: CASSLTSDQETQYF
j_call: TRBJ2-1; v_call: TRBV7-6; d_call: TRBD2; clone_size: .; cdr3_nt: TGTGCCAGCAGCTTGCCCCAGTGGGAGGGCCGGGGTGAGCAGTTCTTC; cdr3_aa: CASSLPQWEGRGEQFF
j_call: TRBJ2-7; v_call: TRBV6-5; d_call: TRBD1; clone_size: .; cdr3_nt: TGTGCCAGCAGTCGACAGGGTACCTACGAGCAGTACTTC; cdr3_aa: CASSRQGTYEQYF
j_call: TRBJ2-3; v_call: TRBV6-5; d_call: .; clone_size: once; cdr3_nt: TGTGCCAGCACCCGGGACACCAGCACAGATACGCAGTATTTT; cdr3_aa: CASTRDTSTDTQYF